Sequencing of this T cell receptor beta chain was carried out in a study of sequential checkpoint blockade in melanoma. The sample's treatment: randomized to nivolumab then ipilimumab (arm A) or the reverse (arm B). Germline loops: CDR1 MDHEN, CDR2 SYDVKM. V was clipped by 4 bases and J by 1 base, with 13 bases between them. CDR3 length: 15 amino acids. The assay was immunoSEQ multiplex PCR, and TCRdb's table has in-frame clones only and misses some. The data show a few thousand clones, roughly 20% seen once. This clone came up a few times. Its antigen is not identified. Study results and caveats: Mutational load did not correlate with tumor T-cell fraction or clonality.

This sequence was found in a human donor with melanoma. The rearrangement joins TRBV28 to TRBJ1-1, with D possibly TRBD1 on 6 matching bases. The source material was tumor tissue (inferred from file names), sampled from a patient given nivolumab and ipilimumab in sequence. The CDR3 region has the DNA TGTGCCAGCAGTTACCCCCGGACAGCGAACACTGAAGCTTTCTTT. Translating gives CASSYPRTANTEAFF.